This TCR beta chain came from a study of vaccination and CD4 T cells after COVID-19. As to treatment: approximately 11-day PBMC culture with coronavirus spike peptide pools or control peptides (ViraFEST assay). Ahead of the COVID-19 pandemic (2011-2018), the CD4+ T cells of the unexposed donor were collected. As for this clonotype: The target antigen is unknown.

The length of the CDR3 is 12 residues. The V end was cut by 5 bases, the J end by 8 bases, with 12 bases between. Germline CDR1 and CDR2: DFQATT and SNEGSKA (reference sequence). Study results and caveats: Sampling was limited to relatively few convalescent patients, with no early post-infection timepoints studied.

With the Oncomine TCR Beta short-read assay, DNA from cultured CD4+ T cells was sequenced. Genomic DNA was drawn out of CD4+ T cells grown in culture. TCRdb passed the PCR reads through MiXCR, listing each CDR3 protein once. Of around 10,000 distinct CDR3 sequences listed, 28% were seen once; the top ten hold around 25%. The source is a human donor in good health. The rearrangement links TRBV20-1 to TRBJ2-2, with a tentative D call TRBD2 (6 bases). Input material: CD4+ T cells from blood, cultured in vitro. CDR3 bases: TGCAGTGCTCATTCGCTAGCGGGGGAGCTGTTTTTT. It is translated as CSAHSLAGELFF.